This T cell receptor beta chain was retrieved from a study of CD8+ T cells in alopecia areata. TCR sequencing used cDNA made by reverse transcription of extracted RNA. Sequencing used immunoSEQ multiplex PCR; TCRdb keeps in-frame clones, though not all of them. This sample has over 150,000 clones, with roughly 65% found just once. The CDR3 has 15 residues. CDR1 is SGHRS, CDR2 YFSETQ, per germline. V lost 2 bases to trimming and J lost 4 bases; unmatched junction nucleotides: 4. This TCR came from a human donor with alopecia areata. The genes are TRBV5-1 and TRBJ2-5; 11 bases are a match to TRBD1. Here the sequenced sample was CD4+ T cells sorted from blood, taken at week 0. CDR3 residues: CASSFGQGAGETQYF. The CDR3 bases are TGCGCCAGCAGCTTCGGACAGGGGGCGGGAGAGACCCAGTACTTC.